Listed here are 13 T cell receptor beta chains from one sample, sequenced in a study of cytomegalovirus exposure and HLA in healthy donors. The PCR made use of 60 Vbeta and 13 Jbeta primers. Sequenced by immunoSEQ multiplex PCR; TCRdb stores in-frame clones only, minus some. The data hold about 130,000 clones, with about two thirds observed a single time. The sample taken for sequencing was PBMCs. The receptor source for this set is a woman in her sixties in good health and CMV-seropositive.

This rearrangement joins TRBV7-9 to TRBJ1-2; D is uncertain. The CDR3 has 14 amino acids. V dropped 3 bases and J dropped 0 bases, with 8 bases sitting between them. Germline CDR1 and CDR2: SEHNR and FQNEAQ (reference sequence). CDR3 region: CASSFHPANYGYTF. The CDR3 DNA reads as TGTGCCAGCAGCTTTCACCCAGCTAACTATGGCTACACCTTC.

This sequence joins TRBV7-3 and TRBJ1-1, with no clear D. There are 16 residues in the CDR3. Germline CDR1 and CDR2: SGHTA and FQGTGA. V was pared by 2 bases and J by 1 base, with 14 bases between. The CDR3: CASSLEGAATNTEAFF. The CDR3 DNA reads as TGTGCCAGCAGCTTAGAGGGTGCGGCAACGAACACTGAAGCTTTCTTT.

The genes are TRBV5-1 and TRBJ2-4, with D perhaps matching TRBD2 (5 bases). The germline gives CDR1 SGHRS, CDR2 YFSETQ. V gave up 0 bases and J gave up 5 bases, with 24 bases separating them. The CDR3 length is 19 residues. CDR3 region: CASSLGWRTPTIRQNIQYF. Here the CDR3 DNA reads TGCGCCAGCAGCTTGGGGTGGAGGACCCCCACAATACGGCAAAACATTCAGTACTTC.

The genes are TRBV6-6 and TRBJ2-2, with 12 bases that match TRBD1. Germline V gene sequence: CDR1 MNHNY, CDR2 SVGAGI (reference sequence). The CDR3 spans 15 residues. Germline trimming cut 4 bases from V and 4 bases from J; bases unmatched to any gene: 1. The CDR3: CASSWDRGRTGELFF. The CDR3 region has the DNA TGTGCCAGCAGTTGGGACAGGGGGCGCACCGGGGAGCTGTTTTTT.

The chain recombines TRBV5-6 with TRBJ1-1; weak D call: TRBD1 (6 bases). V was pared by 5 bases and J by 4 bases, with 12 bases between. The CDR3 covers 13 residues. From germline, CDR1 is SGHDT and CDR2 YYEEEE. CDR3 sequence (DNA): TGTGCCAGCAGGTCGAGAGGGGGCACTGAAGCTTTCTTT. Translation: CASRSRGGTEAFF.

In its sample, this clone was seen a few times. This chain uses TRBV19 with TRBJ1-4; 9 positions agree with TRBD1. V shed 5 bases and J 4 bases; nucleotides not matched to a gene: 5. CDR3 length: 15 amino acids. The V gene's germline CDR1 is LNHDA and CDR2 SQIVND (reference sequence). This chain's CDR3 is CASSLQGQGNEKLFF. CDR3 in DNA: TGTGCCAGTAGTTTGCAGGGACAGGGTAATGAAAAACTGTTTTTT.

V is TRBV6-5 and J is TRBJ1-1; 10 nucleotides line up with TRBD1. The germline CDR1 and CDR2 sequences are MNHEY and SVGAGI. The CDR3 spans 16 residues. J was trimmed by 5 bases and V by 0 bases; bases with no gene match: 6. CDR3 sequence reads: CASSYSLDRGRTEAFF. The CDR3 DNA is TGTGCCAGCAGTTACTCCTTGGACAGGGGGAGGACTGAAGCTTTCTTT.

V is TRBV29-1 and J is TRBJ2-2; TRBD1 agrees at 10 bases. J lost 7 bases, V lost 1 base, and 3 bases had no gene match. Germline CDR1 and CDR2: SQVTM and ANQGSEA. The CDR3 totals 14 residues. The CDR3, as DNA: TGCAGCGTTGAAGGACAGGGGGCCGGCGGGGAGCTGTTTTTT. Amino acids: CSVEGQGAGGELFF.

The chain has TRBV5-1 and TRBJ1-6; tentative D call: TRBD1 (6 bases). The CDR3 totals 17 residues. The V end lost 4 bases, the J end lost 0 bases, and 14 bases lay between the germline ends. Per the germline V gene, CDR1 is SGHRS and CDR2 is YFSETQ. The CDR3 nucleotides are TGCGCCAGCAGCCCCGGACAGCTTAGCTCCTATAATTCACCCCTCCACTTT. Residues: CASSPGQLSSYNSPLHF.

The chain recombines TRBV11-3 with TRBJ2-5, with 9 bases fitting TRBD1. CDR1 and CDR2 from the germline V gene are SGHNT and YENEEA. With V trimmed by 5 bases and J by 1 base, 5 bases remained unmatched. The CDR3 extends over 15 amino acids. CDR3 loop: CASSLGGQGQETQYF. The CDR3 region has the DNA TGTGCCAGCAGCCTGGGGGGACAGGGCCAAGAGACCCAGTACTTC.

This chain connects TRBV29-1 to TRBJ1-2, with TRBD1 matching over 7 bases. This CDR3 has 13 amino acids. In germline, CDR1 is SQVTM, CDR2 ANQGSEA. V was pared by 3 bases and J by 8 bases, with 9 bases of the junction left unmatched. This chain's CDR3 is CSVDRQGGGGYTF. In nucleotides, the CDR3 is TGCAGCGTTGATAGACAGGGAGGAGGGGGCTACACCTTC.

V usage is TRBV9 and J usage is TRBJ2-1; 8 nucleotides align to TRBD1. V gave up 3 bases and J gave up 0 bases; unmatched junction bases: 2. Germline V gene data show CDR1 as SGDLS and CDR2 as YYNGEE. The CDR3 has 15 residues. The DNA of the CDR3 is TGTGCCAGCAGCGCCGGACAGGGCTCCTACAATGAGCAGTTCTTC. This gives the protein CASSAGQGSYNEQFF.

This clone was seen more than once but under ten times. V and J are TRBV4-1 and TRBJ2-2, with a tentative D call TRBD1 (6 bases). Germline V gene sequence: CDR1 MGHRA, CDR2 YSYEKL. Trimming shortened V by 0 bases and J by 6 bases, and 14 bases separated the two germline ends. There are 16 residues in the CDR3. The CDR3 DNA reads TGCGCCAGCAGCCAAGATGGGCAGGGGAGAGCCGGGGAGCTGTTTTTT. It encodes CASSQDGQGRAGELFF.